This is a list of T cell receptor beta chains from one sample in a study of T cell responses to AZD1222 COVID-19 vaccine. Using immunoSEQ multiplex PCR, the repertoire was profiled, and TCRdb retains in-frame clones only, with some absent. This table holds nearly 35,000 clones, 86% found once. Here the sequenced sample was peripheral blood, taken on day 0 of AZD1222 vaccination. The receptors derive from an adult in good health. CDR3s include the opening cysteine and the closing phenylalanine or tryptophan. A D gene is named only where the DNA matches it firmly. Only some rows state a clone size, as once, few, many or a class for expanded clones.

V gene	D gene	J gene	clone size	CDR3 protein	CDR3 DNA
TRBV29-1	.	TRBJ1-1	.	CSGELRDTNTEAFF	TGCAGCGGTGAATTGAGGGACACAAACACTGAAGCTTTCTTT
TRBV4-3	TRBD1	TRBJ2-3	.	CASSRGQGIADTQYF	TGCGCCAGCAGCCGGGGACAGGGGATTGCAGATACGCAGTATTTT
TRBV27	.	TRBJ2-7	.	CASSLMGALTYEQYF	TGTGCCAGCAGTTTAATGGGGGCGTTAACCTACGAGCAGTACTTC
TRBV4-3	.	TRBJ1-6	.	CASSQDARPISHSPLHF	TGCGCCAGCAGCCAAGATGCCCGGCCAATAAGCCATTCACCCCTCCACTTT
TRBV4-2	.	TRBJ2-7	few	CASSHFWGGDSSYEQYF	TGTGCCAGCAGCCACTTCTGGGGAGGGGACAGTTCCTACGAGCAGTACTTC
TRBV27	.	TRBJ1-5	.	CASSARVSNQPQHF	TGTGCCAGCAGTGCCCGGGTAAGCAATCAGCCCCAGCATTTT
TRBV5-5	.	TRBJ2-3	once	CASSLTVGSRDTDTQYF	TGTGCCAGCAGCTTGACCGTGGGTTCCCGGGACACAGATACGCAGTATTTT
TRBV3-1/TRBV3-2	.	TRBJ1-5	once	CASSHNRENQPQHF	TGTGCCAGCAGCCATAACCGGGAAAATCAGCCCCAGCATTTT
TRBV28	.	TRBJ1-2	.	CASSTRDTIGPTF	TGTGCCAGCAGTACCCGGGACACCATCGGACCTACCTTC
TRBV30	TRBD2	TRBJ2-4	.	CAWNKGLAGNIQYF	TGTGCCTGGAATAAAGGACTAGCCGGGAACATTCAGTACTTC
TRBV2	TRBD1	TRBJ1-3	.	CASSEVAGGSGNTIYF	TGTGCCAGCAGTGAGGTAGCAGGGGGCTCTGGAAACACCATATATTTT
TRBV2	TRBD1	TRBJ1-1	.	CASSPARQGVEAFF	TGTGCCAGCAGTCCTGCTCGACAGGGGGTTGAAGCTTTCTTT
TRBV19	.	TRBJ2-7	.	CASSDGGQSYEQYF	TGTGCCAGTTCAGACGGGGGGCAGTCCTACGAGCAGTACTTC
TRBV2	.	TRBJ1-5	.	CASSYDRTSNQPQHF	TGTGCCAGCAGTTACGACCGAACTAGCAATCAGCCCCAGCATTTT
TRBV9	.	TRBJ2-3	.	CASSVRDGNTDTQYF	TGTGCCAGCAGCGTAAGGGACGGAAACACAGATACGCAGTATTTT
TRBV28	.	TRBJ2-7	.	CASSLLTGGIYEQYF	TGTGCCAGCAGTCTGCTTACTGGGGGCATCTACGAGCAGTACTTC
TRBV7-8	TRBD1	TRBJ1-6	.	CASSPRTGWDNSPLHF	TGTGCCAGCAGCCCCAGGACAGGGTGGGATAATTCACCCCTCCACTTT
TRBV10-1	.	TRBJ1-4	.	CASSGPDTFHEKLFF	TGCGCCAGCAGTGGCCCTGACACGTTTCATGAAAAACTGTTTTTT
TRBV6-5	TRBD1	TRBJ1-2	.	CASSYSQGDLYGYTF	TGTGCCAGCAGTTATTCGCAGGGGGACCTCTATGGCTACACCTTC
TRBV5-1	.	TRBJ2-3	.	CASSLQAGMADTQYF	TGCGCCAGCAGCTTGCAGGCAGGGATGGCAGATACGCAGTATTTT
TRBV9	.	TRBJ1-2	.	CASSVQGYGYTF	TGTGCCAGCAGCGTACAGGGCTATGGCTACACCTTC
TRBV9	.	TRBJ2-5	.	CASSVGYQETQYF	TGTGCCAGCAGCGTGGGCTACCAAGAGACCCAGTACTTC
TRBV5-5	TRBD2	TRBJ2-5	.	CASSGLAGLQETQYF	TGTGCCAGCAGCGGCCTAGCGGGGCTCCAAGAGACCCAGTACTTC
TRBV21-1	.	TRBJ1-1	.	CASSKKGTALRNTEAFF	TGTGCCAGCAGCAAAAAAGGGACAGCATTAAGGAACACTGAAGCTTTCTTT
TRBV21-1	.	TRBJ1-6	.	CASSPLRGTSPLHF	TGTGCCAGCAGCCCATTGCGGGGAACTTCACCCCTCCACTTT
TRBV7-9	.	TRBJ2-7	.	CATPAGANYEQYF	TGTGCTACACCTGCCGGGGCGAACTACGAGCAGTACTTC
TRBV18	.	TRBJ2-5	.	CASSPPDGRDQETQYF	TGTGCCAGCTCACCACCGGATGGGCGGGACCAAGAGACCCAGTACTTC
TRBV6-2/TRBV6-3	.	TRBJ1-2	once	CASSYSSSYTF	TGTGCCAGCAGTTACTCGAGTAGCTACACCTTC
TRBV27	TRBD1	TRBJ2-3	.	CASRRGLGQGSTDTQYF	TGTGCCAGCAGGCGAGGGTTGGGACAGGGAAGCACAGATACGCAGTATTTT
TRBV30	TRBD1	TRBJ1-1	.	CAWDRGLSEAFF	TGTGCCTGGGACAGGGGGCTTTCTGAAGCTTTCTTT
TRBV6-1	.	TRBJ1-2	once	CASSEYRDYGYTF	TGTGCCAGCAGTGAATACAGAGACTATGGCTACACCTTC
TRBV12-3/TRBV12-4	.	TRBJ2-3	.	CASIPDSTDTQYF	TGTGCCAGCATCCCTGACAGCACAGATACGCAGTATTTT
TRBV5-1	TRBD1	TRBJ2-1	.	CASSLLGQGFSGSYNEQFF	TGCGCCAGCAGCTTGTTGGGACAGGGGTTTTCGGGGTCCTACAATGAGCAGTTCTTC
TRBV14	.	TRBJ2-4	.	CASSLGGVKNIQYF	TGTGCCAGCAGCCTCGGAGGGGTCAAAAACATTCAGTACTTC
TRBV7-9	TRBD2	TRBJ2-1	.	CASSLIRLAGASYNEQFF	TGTGCCAGCAGCTTAATTCGACTAGCGGGAGCCTCCTACAATGAGCAGTTCTTC